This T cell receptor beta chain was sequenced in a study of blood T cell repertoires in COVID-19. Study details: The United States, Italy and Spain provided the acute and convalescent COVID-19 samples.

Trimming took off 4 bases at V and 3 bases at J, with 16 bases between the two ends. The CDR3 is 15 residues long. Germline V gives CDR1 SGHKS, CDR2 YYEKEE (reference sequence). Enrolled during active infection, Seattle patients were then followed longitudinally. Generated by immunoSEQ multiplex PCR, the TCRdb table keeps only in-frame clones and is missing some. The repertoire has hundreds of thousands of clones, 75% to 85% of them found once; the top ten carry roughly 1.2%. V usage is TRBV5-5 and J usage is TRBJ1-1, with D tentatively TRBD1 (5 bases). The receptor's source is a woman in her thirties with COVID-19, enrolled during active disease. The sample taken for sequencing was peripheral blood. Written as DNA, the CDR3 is TGTGCCAGCAGCGTAACGCCTGGGGGGGACACTGAAGCTTTCTTT. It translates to CASSVTPGGDTEAFF. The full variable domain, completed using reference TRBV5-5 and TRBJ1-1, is DAGVTQSPTHLIKTRGQQVTLRCSPISGHKSVSWYQQVLGQGPQFIFQYYEKEERGRGNFPDRFSARQFPNYSSELNVNALLLGDSALYLCASSVTPGGDTEAFFGQGTRLTVV.